Listed here are 21 T cell receptor beta chains from one sample, sequenced in a study of post-analysis software for immune sequencing data. Study-wide results and caveats: Patients showed TRBV5-6, TRBV5-1 and TRBV20-1 among four to six TRBV segments more frequent than in controls.

Unique molecular identifiers were built into the TCR beta cDNA libraries. TCRdb re-derived calls from the PCR reads in MiXCR, one entry per CDR3 protein. The data hold about 200,000 distinct CDR3 sequences, with 29% observed a single time. These receptors lack a known antigen. The sample consisted of blood. These receptors all come from a girl aged 2 to 17 with multiple sclerosis.

This clonotype is medium-sized (0.01 to 0.1%) by share. J is TRBJ2-3 and V is TRBV29-1; D is undetermined. Per the germline V gene, CDR1 is SQVTM and CDR2 is ANQGSEA. Trimming stripped 0 bases from V and 4 bases from J, with 8 bases between. The CDR3 extends over 13 amino acids. In DNA form, the CDR3 reads TGCAGCGTTGAAGATTGGCCCCCAGATACGCAGTATTTT. Amino acids: CSVEDWPPDTQYF.

The chain recombines TRBV7-9 with TRBJ2-5, with 10 bases aligning to TRBD2. Germline V lookup: CDR1 SEHNR, CDR2 FQNEAQ (reference sequence). CDR3 size: 14 residues. The trim removed 1 base at V and 13 bases at J, leaving 9 bases unmatched. The CDR3 DNA sequence: TGTGCCAGCAGCTTAGAGGGGACTAGCGCCGAGCGGTACTTC. Protein product: CASSLEGTSAERYF.

This clonotype was found a few times. This sequence joins TRBV5-1 and TRBJ2-5; TRBD1 is a possible D gene (6 bases). The CDR3 covers 13 residues. Trimming took 3 bases from V and 2 from J, leaving 8 bases between them. CDR1 and CDR2 (germline): SGHRS, YFSETQ. This chain's CDR3 is CASSSGVQETQYF. CDR3 DNA sequence: TGCGCCAGCAGCTCAGGGGTTCAAGAGACCCAGTACTTC.

This clonotype has just a few counts. The chain uses TRBV20-1 and TRBJ2-7; no reliable D call. The germline gives CDR1 DFQATT, CDR2 SNEGSKA (reference sequence). V was clipped by 3 bases and J by 2 bases, with 11 bases between them. The CDR3 sequence is 13 residues long. The CDR3 protein is CSARDGEPYEQYF. CDR3 coding DNA: TGCAGTGCTAGGGACGGAGAGCCCTACGAGCAGTACTTC.

This clonotype was observed many times. V usage is TRBV5-6 and J usage is TRBJ1-2; unclear D gene. This CDR3 has 15 amino acids. Trimming took off 2 bases at V and 8 bases at J, with 19 bases between the two ends. Germline V lookup: CDR1 SGHDT, CDR2 YYEEEE. The DNA of the CDR3 is TGTGCCAGCAGCTTCGGTGGCGGCTTCATGGGGGGCTACACCTTC. Its protein product is CASSFGGGFMGGYTF.

This clonotype was counted ten times or more. The CDR3 coding sequence is TGCAGTGCTACTGCATGGGGACTTCAAGTGGGCGAGCAGTACTTC. This codes for CSATAWGLQVGEQYF. J is TRBJ2-7 and V is TRBV20-1; a possible D gene is TRBD2 (6 bases). V gave up 4 bases and J gave up 6 bases, with 22 bases separating them. The CDR3 is 15 amino acids. Germline V gene sequence: CDR1 DFQATT, CDR2 SNEGSKA (reference sequence).

This clonotype was recorded at least ten times. The chain couples TRBV7-6 to TRBJ1-1; D call uncertain. Between the trimmed V and J ends, which lost 1 base and 4 bases, there was a span of 7 bases. In germline, CDR1 is SGHVS, CDR2 FNYEAQ. The CDR3 covers 13 residues. As DNA, the CDR3 is TGTGCCAGCAGCTTAGAAGGAGGCACTGAAGCTTTCTTT. It translates to CASSLEGGTEAFF.

Turning to this clonotype: Just one base apart from a much larger clone, this may be a read error. The CDR3 loop is CSGTSRDEQFF. For the CDR3, the DNA is TGCAGCGGCACTAGTCGGGATGAGCAGTTCTTC. This chain links TRBV29-1 with TRBJ2-1; maybe TRBD2 (5 bases). Germline V gives CDR1 SQVTM, CDR2 ANQGSEA. Trimming removed 7 bases from V and 8 bases from J, with 12 bases in between. The CDR3 has 11 residues.

The chain carries TRBV7-2 and TRBJ1-6; D is unresolved. There are 16 residues in the CDR3. CDR1 is SGHTA and CDR2 is FQGNSA in the germline V gene. Between the trimmed V and J ends, which lost 5 bases and 0 bases, there was a span of 11 bases. The CDR3 here is CASSPSTSSYNSPLHF. The DNA of the CDR3 is TGTGCCAGCAGCCCTAGCACTTCCTCCTATAATTCACCCCTCCACTTT.

The chain carries TRBV20-1 and TRBJ1-1; D is possibly TRBD1 (6 bases). This CDR3 has 14 amino acids. The germline V gene encodes CDR1 DFQATT and CDR2 SNEGSKA (reference sequence). The CDR3 loop reads CSPRDIFEGTEAFF. The CDR3 bases are TGCAGCCCGAGGGACATATTCGAGGGTACTGAAGCTTTCTTT.

The genes are TRBV5-1 and TRBJ2-3, with 8 bases fitting TRBD2. Germline lookup yields CDR1 SGHRS and CDR2 YFSETQ. The CDR3 extends over 18 amino acids. Losses at the gene ends were 4 bases for V and 0 bases for J; bases not matched to a gene: 13. CDR3 DNA: TGCGCCAGCAGCCTAGGACTAGCCCAACCTTCGAGCACAGATACGCAGTATTTT. Its translation: CASSLGLAQPSSTDTQYF.

Turning to this clonotype: A read error may explain this, as a much larger clone is one base away. The rearrangement uses TRBV4-1 and TRBJ1-6; D not certain. The CDR3 consists of 14 residues. Trimming removed 3 bases from V and 12 bases from J, with 15 bases in between. Germline values: CDR1 MGHRA, CDR2 YSYEKL. The CDR3 DNA is TGCGCCAGCAGCCAGCCCCAACTGGACCGACCCCTCCACTTT. Residues: CASSQPQLDRPLHF.

This clonotype was seen at least ten times. This chain joins TRBV6-6 and TRBJ1-6; 7 bases align to TRBD1. This CDR3 is 15 amino acids long. Germline CDR1 MNHNY, CDR2 SVGAGI (reference sequence). V was pared by 2 bases and J by 10 bases, with 8 bases of the junction left unmatched. The CDR3 is CASSYQTGRYSPLHF. CDR3 nucleotide sequence: TGTGCCAGCAGTTACCAGACAGGGCGATACTCACCCCTCCACTTT.

This clonotype was counted between two and nine times. J is TRBJ2-1 and V is TRBV2; 9 bases align to TRBD1. Trimming took 5 bases from V and 9 from J; bases not matched to a gene: 5. CDR1 SNHLY and CDR2 FYNNEI come from the germline V gene. This CDR3 is 13 amino acids long. CDR3 protein: CASSNTGGSEQFF. The CDR3, as DNA: TGTGCCAGCAGTAATACAGGGGGCTCTGAGCAGTTCTTC. The whole variable domain, remainder taken from reference TRBV2 and TRBJ2-1, is EPEVTQTPSHQVTQMGQEVILRCVPISNHLYFYWYRQILGQKVEFLVSFYNNEISEKSEIFDDQFSVERPDGSNFTLKIRSTKLEDSAMYFCASSNTGGSEQFFGPGTRLTVL.

The V gene is TRBV5-1, the J gene TRBJ1-1; maybe TRBD1 (5 bases). Trimming cost V 2 bases and J 2 bases, with 16 bases left between them. This CDR3 has 16 amino acids. Germline V lookup: CDR1 SGHRS, CDR2 YFSETQ. DNA of the CDR3: TGCGCCAGCAGCTTACAATTCGACAGACTAAACACTGAAGCTTTCTTT. Protein sequence: CASSLQFDRLNTEAFF.

This clonotype was found a few times. As DNA, the CDR3 is TGCGCCAGCAGCCCGGCCGACCTGGACTACGAGCAGTACTTC. Protein product: CASSPADLDYEQYF. J is TRBJ2-7 and V is TRBV4-1; D is unresolved. The CDR3 runs to 14 residues. V was pared by 4 bases and J by 3 bases, with 13 bases between. Germline CDR1 MGHRA, CDR2 YSYEKL.

This clonotype was recorded a few times. The chain joins TRBV12-3 or TRBV12-4 to TRBJ2-3; D uncertain. V dropped 9 bases and J dropped 1 base, with 20 bases sitting between them. There are 16 residues in the CDR3. In DNA, the CDR3 is TGTGCCAGTAGCCGCGTGGGCGGTACACGCACAGATACGCAGTATTTT. It codes for CASSRVGGTRTDTQYF.

The chain has TRBV5-4 and TRBJ1-2, with 8 positions matching TRBD1. The CDR3 has 16 residues. Germline V gene data show CDR1 as SGHNT and CDR2 as YYREEE (reference sequence). V lost 3 bases and J lost 4; bases outside the gene matches: 11. In DNA form, the CDR3 reads TGTGCCAGCAGCTCTTCGCACAGGGGGGGTGGCTATGGCTACACCTTC. This encodes CASSSSHRGGGYGYTF.

This clonotype was seen ten or more times. This chain connects TRBV7-2 to TRBJ2-6; tentatively, D is TRBD1 or TRBD2 (5 bases each). The CDR3 extends over 16 amino acids. Germline CDR1 reads SGHTA; CDR2 reads FQGNSA. V was pared by 1 base and J by 2 bases, with 9 bases between. CDR3 sequence (DNA): TGTGCCAGCAGCTTAGGGGGGACGGCTGGGGCCAACGTCCTGACTTTC. Translating gives CASSLGGTAGANVLTF.

In the case of this clonotype: This clone may be a read error of a much larger clone one base away. V usage is TRBV27 and J usage is TRBJ2-7, with TRBD1 matching over 8 bases. J gave up 1 base and V 7 bases, and 3 bases lay outside the gene matches. This CDR3 has 13 residues. CDR1 MNHEY and CDR2 SMNVEV come from the germline V gene (reference sequence). The CDR3 sequence is CASTQGGSYEQYF. DNA for the CDR3: TGTGCCAGCACACAGGGGGGATCCTACGAGCAGTACTTC.

The chain carries TRBV6-1 and TRBJ2-2; D tentatively fits TRBD1 or TRBD2 (5 bases each). CDR1 and CDR2 (germline): MNHNS, SASEGT. Trimming stripped 5 bases from V and 0 bases from J, with 19 bases between. The CDR3 runs 18 residues. CDR3 region: CASSRKGPGRANTGELFF. DNA of the CDR3: TGTGCCAGCAGTCGAAAGGGACCGGGACGTGCGAACACCGGGGAGCTGTTTTTT.